This entry lists 4 T cell receptor beta chains sequenced from one sample in a study of cytomegalovirus exposure and HLA in healthy donors (dated by TCRdb to about 2017). The library was produced with the immunoSEQ multiplex PCR assay. For the multiplex PCR, a mixture combining 60 forward primers for TCR Vbeta segments and 13 reverse primers for TCR Jbeta segments was used. The table was pulled from immuneACCESS by TCRdb, which kept in-frame rearrangements only. Such tables lose some clones; where checked, under half of the loss comes from unresolved V genes, and the rest has no known cause. The sample contains 100,000 to 150,000 clones, 15% to 19% of them found a single time. The ten largest clones add up to 1.9% of the sample. Input material: PBMCs. The receptors shown here come from a woman between 18 and 30 years old in good health and CMV-seronegative.

This clone was seen a handful of times. The V call is TRBV14, the J call TRBJ2-7, with D maybe TRBD2 (6 bases). Germline CDR1 reads SGHDN; CDR2 reads FVKESK. This CDR3 is 13 amino acids long. Trimming took off 7 bases at V and 3 bases at J, with 13 bases between the two ends. The DNA for the CDR3 is TGTGCCAGCACCCTCGGGGGAGGCTACGAGCAGTACTTC. Encoded protein: CASTLGGGYEQYF.

The chain has TRBV10-3 and TRBJ2-7, with D perhaps TRBD1 (7 bases). The CDR3 contains 14 residues. The germline V and J ends were trimmed by 1 base and 3 bases, with 10 bases remaining between them. The germline V gene has CDR1 ENHRY and CDR2 SYGVKD. CDR3 DNA sequence: TGTGCCATCAGTGAGTTGCGGGACAGCTACGAGCAGTACTTC. Translating it yields CAISELRDSYEQYF.

V is TRBV5-1 and J is TRBJ1-3; TRBD1 aligns across 7 bases. V was pared by 1 base and J by 0 bases, with 7 bases of the junction left unmatched. CDR1 is SGHRS and CDR2 is YFSETQ in the germline V gene. The CDR3 covers 17 residues. CDR3 amino acids: CASSLTGQPSSGNTIYF. As DNA, the CDR3 is TGCGCCAGCAGCTTGACGGGACAGCCAAGCTCTGGAAACACCATATATTTT.

The V call is TRBV4-1, the J call TRBJ1-2, with D possibly matching TRBD1 (5 bases). The germline V gene encodes CDR1 MGHRA and CDR2 YSYEKL. The ends were cut back, 2 bases at V and 4 bases at J, with 14 bases in the middle. The CDR3 contains 15 residues. The CDR3 sequence is CASSQYGSRGYGYTF. DNA of the CDR3: TGCGCCAGCAGCCAATACGGGTCTAGGGGCTATGGCTACACCTTC.